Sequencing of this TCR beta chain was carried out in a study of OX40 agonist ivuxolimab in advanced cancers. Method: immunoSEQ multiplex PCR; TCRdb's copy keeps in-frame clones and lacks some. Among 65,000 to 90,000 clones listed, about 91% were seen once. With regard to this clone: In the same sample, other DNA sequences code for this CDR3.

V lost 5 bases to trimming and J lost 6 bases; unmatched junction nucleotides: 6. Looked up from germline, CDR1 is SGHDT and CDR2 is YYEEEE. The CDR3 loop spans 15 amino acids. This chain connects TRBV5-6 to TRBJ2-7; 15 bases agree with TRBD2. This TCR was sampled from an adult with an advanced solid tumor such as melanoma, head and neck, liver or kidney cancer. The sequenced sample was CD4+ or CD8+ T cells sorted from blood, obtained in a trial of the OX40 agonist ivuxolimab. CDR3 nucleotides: TGTGCCAGCAGTTACCAGGGACTAGCGGGAGGCGAGCAGTACTTC. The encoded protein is CASSYQGLAGGEQYF.